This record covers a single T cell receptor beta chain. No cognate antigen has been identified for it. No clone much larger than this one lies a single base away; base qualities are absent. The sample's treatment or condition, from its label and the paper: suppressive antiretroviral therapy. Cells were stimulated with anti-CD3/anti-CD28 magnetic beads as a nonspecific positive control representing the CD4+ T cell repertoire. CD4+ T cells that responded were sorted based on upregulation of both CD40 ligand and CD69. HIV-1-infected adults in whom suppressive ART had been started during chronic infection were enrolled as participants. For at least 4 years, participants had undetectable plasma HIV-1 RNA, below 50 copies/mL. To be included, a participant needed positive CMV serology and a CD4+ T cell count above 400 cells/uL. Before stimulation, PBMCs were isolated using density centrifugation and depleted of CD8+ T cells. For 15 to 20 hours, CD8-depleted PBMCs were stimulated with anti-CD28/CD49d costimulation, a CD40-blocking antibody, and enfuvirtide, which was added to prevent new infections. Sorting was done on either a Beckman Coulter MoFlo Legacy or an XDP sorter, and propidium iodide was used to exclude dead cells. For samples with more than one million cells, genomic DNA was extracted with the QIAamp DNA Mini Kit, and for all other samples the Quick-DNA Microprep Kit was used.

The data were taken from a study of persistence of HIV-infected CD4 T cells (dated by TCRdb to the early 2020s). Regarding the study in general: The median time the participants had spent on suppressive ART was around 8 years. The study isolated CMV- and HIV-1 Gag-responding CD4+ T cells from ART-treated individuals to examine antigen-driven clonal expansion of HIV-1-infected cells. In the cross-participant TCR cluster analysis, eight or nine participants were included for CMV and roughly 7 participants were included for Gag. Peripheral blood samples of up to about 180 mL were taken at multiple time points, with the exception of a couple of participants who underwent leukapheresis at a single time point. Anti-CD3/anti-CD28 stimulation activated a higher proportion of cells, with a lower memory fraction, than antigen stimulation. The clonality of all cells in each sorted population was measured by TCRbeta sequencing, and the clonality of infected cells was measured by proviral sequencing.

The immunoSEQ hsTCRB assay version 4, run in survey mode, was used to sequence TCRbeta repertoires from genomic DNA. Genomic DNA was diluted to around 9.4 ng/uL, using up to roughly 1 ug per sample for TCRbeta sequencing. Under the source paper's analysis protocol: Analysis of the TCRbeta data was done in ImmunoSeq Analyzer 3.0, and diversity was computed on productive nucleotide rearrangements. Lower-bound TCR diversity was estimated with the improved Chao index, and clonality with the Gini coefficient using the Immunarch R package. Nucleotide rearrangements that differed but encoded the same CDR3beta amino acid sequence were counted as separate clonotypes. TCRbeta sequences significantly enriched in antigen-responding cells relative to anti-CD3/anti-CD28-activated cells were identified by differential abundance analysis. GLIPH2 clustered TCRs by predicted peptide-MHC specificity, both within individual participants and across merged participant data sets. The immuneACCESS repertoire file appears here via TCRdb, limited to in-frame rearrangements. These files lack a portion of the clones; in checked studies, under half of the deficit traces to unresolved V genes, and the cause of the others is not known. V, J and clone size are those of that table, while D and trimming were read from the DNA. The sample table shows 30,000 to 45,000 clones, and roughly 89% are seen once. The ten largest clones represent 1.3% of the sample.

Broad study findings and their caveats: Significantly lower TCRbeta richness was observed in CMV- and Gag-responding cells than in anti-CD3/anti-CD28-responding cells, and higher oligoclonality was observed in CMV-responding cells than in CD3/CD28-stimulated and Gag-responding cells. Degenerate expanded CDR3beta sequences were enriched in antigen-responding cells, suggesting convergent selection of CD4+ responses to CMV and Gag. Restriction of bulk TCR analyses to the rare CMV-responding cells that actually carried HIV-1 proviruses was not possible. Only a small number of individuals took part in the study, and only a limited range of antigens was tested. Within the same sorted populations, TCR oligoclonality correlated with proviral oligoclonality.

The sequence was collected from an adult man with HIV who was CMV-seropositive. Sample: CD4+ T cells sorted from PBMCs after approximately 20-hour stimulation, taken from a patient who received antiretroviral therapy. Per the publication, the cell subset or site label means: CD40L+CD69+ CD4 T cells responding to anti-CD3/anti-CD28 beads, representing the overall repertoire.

The DNA sequence follows: TGTGCCAGCACTGGGACAACTACTACGGTGCAGTACTTC. Translation gives CASTGTTTTVQYF. The chain joins TRBV6-5 to TRBJ2-7; TRBD1 might be the D gene, on 6 matching bases. CDR1 and CDR2 are read off the germline V gene as MNHEY and SVGAGI. V is clipped by 7 bases and J by 9 bases, and the sequence between their germline boundaries is 19 bases long. The CDR3 covers 13 residues, taking in both the cysteine and the phenylalanine. The kept DNA is CDR3 alone, 39 bases in frame from the first base.